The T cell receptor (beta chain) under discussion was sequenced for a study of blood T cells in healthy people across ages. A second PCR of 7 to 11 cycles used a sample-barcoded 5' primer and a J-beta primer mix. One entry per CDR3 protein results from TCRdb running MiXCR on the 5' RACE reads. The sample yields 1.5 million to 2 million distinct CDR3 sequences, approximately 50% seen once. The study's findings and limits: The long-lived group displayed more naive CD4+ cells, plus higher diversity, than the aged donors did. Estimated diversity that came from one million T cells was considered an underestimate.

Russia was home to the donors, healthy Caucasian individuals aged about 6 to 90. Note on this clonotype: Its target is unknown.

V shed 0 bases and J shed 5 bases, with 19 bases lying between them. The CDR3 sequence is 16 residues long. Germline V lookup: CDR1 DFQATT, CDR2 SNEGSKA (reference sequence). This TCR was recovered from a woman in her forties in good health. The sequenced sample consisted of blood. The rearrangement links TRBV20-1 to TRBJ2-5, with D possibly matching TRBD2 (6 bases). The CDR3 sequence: CSARDPWRGLAETQYF. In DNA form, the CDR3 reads TGCAGTGCTAGAGATCCTTGGCGGGGCCTCGCGGAGACCCAGTACTTC.